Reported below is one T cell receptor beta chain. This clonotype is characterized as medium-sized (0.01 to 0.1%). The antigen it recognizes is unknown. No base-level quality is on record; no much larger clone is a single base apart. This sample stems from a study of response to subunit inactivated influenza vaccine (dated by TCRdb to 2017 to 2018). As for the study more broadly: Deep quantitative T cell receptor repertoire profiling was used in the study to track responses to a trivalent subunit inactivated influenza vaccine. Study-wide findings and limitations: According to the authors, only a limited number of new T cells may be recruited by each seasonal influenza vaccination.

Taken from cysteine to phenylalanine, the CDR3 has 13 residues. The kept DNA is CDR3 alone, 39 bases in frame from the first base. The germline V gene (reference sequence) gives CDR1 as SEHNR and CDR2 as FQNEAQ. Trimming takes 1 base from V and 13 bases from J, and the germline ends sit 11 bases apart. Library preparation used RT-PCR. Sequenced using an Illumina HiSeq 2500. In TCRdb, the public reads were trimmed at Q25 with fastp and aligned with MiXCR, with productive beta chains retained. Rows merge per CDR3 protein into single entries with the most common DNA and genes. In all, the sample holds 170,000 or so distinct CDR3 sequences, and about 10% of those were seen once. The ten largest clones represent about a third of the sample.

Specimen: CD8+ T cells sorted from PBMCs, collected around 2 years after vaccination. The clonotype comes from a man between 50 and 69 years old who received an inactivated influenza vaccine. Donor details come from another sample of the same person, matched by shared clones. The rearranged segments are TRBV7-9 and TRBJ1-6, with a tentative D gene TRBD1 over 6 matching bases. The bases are TGTGCCAGCAGCTTAGAACAGGGAGCGCCCCTCCACTTT. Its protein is CASSLEQGAPLHF.